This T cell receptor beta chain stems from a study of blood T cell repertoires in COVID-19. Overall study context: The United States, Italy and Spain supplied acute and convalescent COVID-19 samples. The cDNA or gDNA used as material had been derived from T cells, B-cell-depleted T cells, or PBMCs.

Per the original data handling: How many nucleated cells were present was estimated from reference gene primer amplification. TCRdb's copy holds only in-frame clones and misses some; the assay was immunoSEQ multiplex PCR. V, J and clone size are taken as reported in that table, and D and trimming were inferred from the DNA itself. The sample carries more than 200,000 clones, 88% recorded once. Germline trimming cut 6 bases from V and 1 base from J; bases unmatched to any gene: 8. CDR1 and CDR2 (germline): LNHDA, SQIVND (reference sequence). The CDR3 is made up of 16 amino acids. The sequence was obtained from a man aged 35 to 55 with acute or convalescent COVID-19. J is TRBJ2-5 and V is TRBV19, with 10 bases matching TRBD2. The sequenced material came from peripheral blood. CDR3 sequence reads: CASSAPRLAGQETQYF. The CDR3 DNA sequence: TGTGCCAGTAGCGCCCCAAGACTAGCGGGCCAAGAGACCCAGTACTTC.